The 10 T cell receptor beta chains presented below share a single source sample, sequenced in a study of control samples from healthy donors and cancer patients. This table comes from immunoSEQ multiplex PCR, and its TCRdb copy is limited to in-frame clones, with some not included. The sample yields about 130,000 clones, more than 85% seen once. Sample: blood. Receptors originate from a young man in good health.

The genes are TRBV29-1 and TRBJ2-5; no firm D call. CDR1 is SQVTM and CDR2 is ANQGSEA in the germline V gene. The CDR3 length is 12 residues. V dropped 4 bases and J dropped 4 bases, with 10 bases sitting between them. CDR3 protein: CSVAPGPETQYF. Here the CDR3 DNA reads TGCAGCGTTGCCCCAGGTCCAGAGACCCAGTACTTC. Filled out from reference TRBV29-1 and TRBJ2-5, the complete variable domain reads SAVISQKPSRDICQRGTSLTIQCQVDSQVTMMFWYRQQPGQSLTLIATANQGSEATYESGFVIDKFPISRPNLTFSTLTVSNMSPEDSSIYLCSVAPGPETQYFGPGTRLLVL.

The V and J genes are TRBV30 and TRBJ1-1; 7 positions agree with TRBD1. The CDR3 extends over 13 amino acids. Per the germline V gene, CDR1 is GTSNPN and CDR2 is SVGIG (reference sequence). V lost 8 bases, J lost 3 bases, and 9 bases stayed unmatched. CDR3 nucleotide sequence: TGTGCCCGGAAGGGCAGGGGGGACACTGAAGCTTTCTTT. Protein product: CARKGRGDTEAFF.

The J gene is TRBJ1-4, the V gene TRBV4-1; D remains ambiguous. The length of the CDR3 is 16 residues. The ends were cut back, 0 bases at V and 7 bases at J, with 15 bases in the middle. The germline V gene encodes CDR1 MGHRA and CDR2 YSYEKL. The CDR3 reads CASSQERGLMGEKLFF. As DNA, the CDR3 is TGCGCCAGCAGCCAAGAACGAGGGTTGATGGGTGAAAAACTGTTTTTT.

CDR3 sequence (DNA): TGTGCCAGCCCAGACAGGGGCGGGAGCACAGATACGCAGTATTTT. It specifies CASPDRGGSTDTQYF. The chain couples TRBV6-5 to TRBJ2-3; 8 nucleotides match TRBD1. The J segment lost 0 bases and the V segment lost 8 bases, leaving 7 bases of the junction unmatched. Germline assignment: CDR1 MNHEY and CDR2 SVGAGI. CDR3 length equals 15 residues.

This chain links TRBV14 with TRBJ1-6; D remains ambiguous. Germline CDR1 is SGHDN and CDR2 is FVKESK. V shed 0 bases and J shed 10 bases, with 10 bases lying between them. This CDR3 has 14 amino acids. The CDR3 DNA sequence: TGTGCCAGCAGCCAAGAACGGGGTCGGTCACCCCTCCACTTT. Translated: CASSQERGRSPLHF.

J is TRBJ2-5 and V is TRBV5-1, with TRBD2 matching over 9 bases. CDR1 is SGHRS and CDR2 is YFSETQ in the germline V gene. The CDR3 has 15 residues. The V and J ends lost 1 base and 4 bases, in that order; junction bases with no gene match: 5. CDR3 in amino acids: CASSLSGTSLETQYF. The CDR3 DNA reads as TGCGCCAGCAGCTTGTCCGGGACTAGCTTAGAGACCCAGTACTTC.

This rearrangement joins TRBV5-4 to TRBJ2-3; D may correspond to TRBD1 or TRBD2 (6 bases each). There are 15 residues in the CDR3. Per germline, CDR1 SGHNT and CDR2 YYREEE (reference sequence). Trimming removed 0 bases at V and 5 bases at J, with 13 bases between. The CDR3: CASSLEGGRQDTQYF. CDR3 bases: TGTGCCAGCAGCTTGGAAGGGGGGCGGCAAGATACGCAGTATTTT.

The J gene is TRBJ1-2, the V gene TRBV27; possibly TRBD1 for D (5 bases). The V gene's germline CDR1 is MNHEY and CDR2 SMNVEV (reference sequence). This CDR3 has 16 amino acids. Trimming took 2 bases from V and 7 from J, leaving 20 bases between them. The CDR3 here is CASSLIPPGRTGGYTF. CDR3 nucleotide sequence: TGTGCCAGCAGTTTAATCCCCCCAGGGAGAACGGGTGGCTACACCTTC.

In this sample, this clone turned up many times. The chain is built from TRBV6-5 and TRBJ2-2; TRBD2 matches at 13 bases. Germline V gene data show CDR1 as MNHEY and CDR2 as SVGAGI. CDR3 length equals 15 residues. After removal of 7 bases from V and 7 bases from J, the junction contained 6 bases not matched to a gene. The CDR3 is CASKGGLAGVGELFF. CDR3 DNA sequence: TGTGCCAGCAAAGGAGGACTAGCGGGGGTCGGGGAGCTGTTTTTT.

The chain combines TRBV25-1 with TRBJ2-5; possibly TRBD1 for D (6 bases). The germline V gene encodes CDR1 MGHDK and CDR2 SYGVNS. The V end was cut by 3 bases, the J end by 5 bases, with 13 bases between. CDR3 size: 14 residues. CDR3 in DNA: TGTGCCAGCAGTGACAGGGGCTTTTCGGAGACCCAGTACTTC. It is translated as CASSDRGFSETQYF.